This TCR beta chain emerged from a study of cytomegalovirus exposure and HLA in healthy donors. Broader study findings: Among TCR beta chains of equal frequency, HLA-associated ones were more clonally expanded in a later analysis.

The PCR was carried out with 60 Vbeta primers and 13 Jbeta primers. This table comes from immunoSEQ multiplex PCR, and its TCRdb copy is limited to in-frame clones, with some not included. The sample records 70,000 to 95,000 clones, approximately 76% being singletons. Details on this clone: What it binds is not known.

The sequence derives from a man aged 25 to 40 in good health and CMV-seropositive. The sequenced material came from PBMCs.

The CDR3 protein is CASSQRAGGSSYNEQFF. CDR3 sequence (DNA): TGCGCCAGCAGCCAACGAGCGGGAGGGAGCTCCTACAATGAGCAGTTCTTC. The chain joins TRBV4-3 to TRBJ2-1, with 10 bases identical to TRBD2. Germline CDR1 LGHNA, CDR2 YSLEER. The ends lost 2 bases at V and 0 bases at J; junction bases unmatched: 4. The CDR3 has 17 residues.